This is a list of T cell receptor beta chains from one sample in a study of blood T cells in healthy people across ages. TCRdb called the 5' RACE reads again in MiXCR, with one record for every CDR3 protein. Altogether 1.5 million to 2 million distinct CDR3 sequences are present, roughly 43% being singletons, with the ten largest covering roughly 23%. Sequenced sample: blood. Receptors were obtained from a human donor in good health. Each CDR3 is given with its conserved first and last residue. Each record gives: CDR3 length, J gene, clone size, D gene, V gene, CDR3 DNA, CDR3 protein. The D gene is left open where the match is weak. Part of the rows lack a size; the others show once, few, many or a class for expanded clones.

len: 15; j_gene: TRBJ2-3; abundance: few; d_gene: -; v_gene: TRBV10-3; CDR3nt: TGTGCCATCAGTGATACTGTGGGCCTCACAGATACGCAGTATTTT; CDR3aa: CAISDTVGLTDTQYF
len: 14; j_gene: TRBJ1-2; abundance: few; d_gene: -; v_gene: TRBV9; CDR3nt: TGTGCCAGCAGCGATCCTACAGGGATTGGGGGCTACACCTTC; CDR3aa: CASSDPTGIGGYTF
len: 14; j_gene: TRBJ1-2; abundance: few; d_gene: -; v_gene: TRBV28; CDR3nt: TGTGCCAGCAGTGCCACCCAGGGAAACCATGGCTACACCTTC; CDR3aa: CASSATQGNHGYTF
len: 11; j_gene: TRBJ2-5; abundance: -; d_gene: -; v_gene: TRBV20-1; CDR3nt: TGCAGTGCTAAGAACCAAGAGACCCAGTACTTC; CDR3aa: CSAKNQETQYF
len: 15; j_gene: TRBJ2-7; abundance: -; d_gene: -; v_gene: TRBV4-2; CDR3nt: TGTGCCAGCAGCCAATTCCCGGATGGGACGCGCGAGCAGTACTTC; CDR3aa: CASSQFPDGTREQYF
len: 19; j_gene: TRBJ1-2; abundance: -; d_gene: -; v_gene: TRBV6-5; CDR3nt: TGTGCCAGCAGTTACTCTCGTCCGTCACGGGGACCCTTTAACTACGGCTACACCTTC; CDR3aa: CASSYSRPSRGPFNYGYTF
len: 14; j_gene: TRBJ1-5; abundance: few; d_gene: TRBD1; v_gene: TRBV7-9; CDR3nt: TGTGCCAGCAGCACCAGACAGGGCGGTCAGCCCCAGCATTTT; CDR3aa: CASSTRQGGQPQHF
len: 15; j_gene: TRBJ2-3; abundance: once; d_gene: -; v_gene: TRBV4-3; CDR3nt: TGCGCCAGCAGCCAAGAAGGGGTTCGCACAGATACGCAGTATTTT; CDR3aa: CASSQEGVRTDTQYF
len: 13; j_gene: TRBJ2-3; abundance: few; d_gene: -; v_gene: TRBV29-1; CDR3nt: TGCAGCGTTTTCGGTATTACCACAGATACGCAGTATTTT; CDR3aa: CSVFGITTDTQYF
len: 13; j_gene: TRBJ1-2; abundance: few; d_gene: -; v_gene: TRBV6-2/TRBV6-3; CDR3nt: TGTGCCAGCAGGACGGACACCTCATATGGCTACACCTTC; CDR3aa: CASRTDTSYGYTF
len: 15; j_gene: TRBJ1-6; abundance: few; d_gene: TRBD1; v_gene: TRBV7-9; CDR3nt: TGTGCCAGCAGCTCCGACAGGGAAAAGGATTCACCCCTCCACTTT; CDR3aa: CASSSDREKDSPLHF
len: 14; j_gene: TRBJ1-2; abundance: -; d_gene: TRBD1; v_gene: TRBV6-2/TRBV6-3; CDR3nt: TGTGCCAGCCGCGAAACAGGGGAGGCCTATGGCTACACCTTC; CDR3aa: CASRETGEAYGYTF
len: 14; j_gene: TRBJ2-1; abundance: few; d_gene: -; v_gene: TRBV24-1; CDR3nt: TGTGCCACCAAGGGGGTCAGGGGTCGGGATGAGCAGTTCTTC; CDR3aa: CATKGVRGRDEQFF
len: 14; j_gene: TRBJ2-7; abundance: -; d_gene: -; v_gene: TRBV7-6; CDR3nt: TGTGCCAGCAGCTTAATGGGGCCTCCGGGGGAGCAGTACTTC; CDR3aa: CASSLMGPPGEQYF
len: 16; j_gene: TRBJ1-5; abundance: few; d_gene: -; v_gene: TRBV20-1; CDR3nt: TGCAGTGCTAGAGCCTCGGAAGGGCCTAGCAATCAGCCCCAGCATTTT; CDR3aa: CSARASEGPSNQPQHF
len: 16; j_gene: TRBJ1-2; abundance: -; d_gene: TRBD1; v_gene: TRBV5-1; CDR3nt: TGCGCCAGCAGCTTGGTAGGACAGGGCGATCACTATGGCTACACCTTC; CDR3aa: CASSLVGQGDHYGYTF
len: 13; j_gene: TRBJ2-7; abundance: -; d_gene: -; v_gene: TRBV27; CDR3nt: TGTGCCAGCAGTTTAAGCTCTGTGAACGAGCAGTACTTC; CDR3aa: CASSLSSVNEQYF
len: 16; j_gene: TRBJ1-6; abundance: -; d_gene: -; v_gene: TRBV4-2; CDR3nt: TGTGCCAGCAGCCAAAACGGACCGGTCTATAATTTACCCCTCCACTTT; CDR3aa: CASSQNGPVYNLPLHF
len: 14; j_gene: TRBJ2-7; abundance: -; d_gene: -; v_gene: TRBV27; CDR3nt: TGTGCCAGCAGTCCGGGACGGAGGACCTACGAGCAGTACTTC; CDR3aa: CASSPGRRTYEQYF
len: 12; j_gene: TRBJ2-7; abundance: once; d_gene: -; v_gene: TRBV7-8; CDR3nt: TGTGCCAGCAGCGGCAACGGGGTCGAGCAGTACTTC; CDR3aa: CASSGNGVEQYF
len: 13; j_gene: TRBJ2-7; abundance: few; d_gene: -; v_gene: TRBV6-1; CDR3nt: TGTGCCAGCAGAGTCCGGACTACCTACGAGCAGTACTTC; CDR3aa: CASRVRTTYEQYF
len: 15; j_gene: TRBJ1-2; abundance: -; d_gene: TRBD1; v_gene: TRBV2; CDR3nt: TGTGCCAGCAGTCCAGACCGAGGACAGGTTGGCGGCTACACCTTC; CDR3aa: CASSPDRGQVGGYTF
len: 15; j_gene: TRBJ2-2; abundance: -; d_gene: TRBD1; v_gene: TRBV7-8; CDR3nt: TGTGCCAGCAGCTTATGGGACAGCAAAACCGGGGAGCTGTTTTTT; CDR3aa: CASSLWDSKTGELFF
len: 16; j_gene: TRBJ1-2; abundance: -; d_gene: -; v_gene: TRBV18; CDR3nt: TGTGCCAGCTCACCCTTAAACAGGGTTTCAAACTATGGCTACACCTTC; CDR3aa: CASSPLNRVSNYGYTF
len: 15; j_gene: TRBJ1-5; abundance: -; d_gene: -; v_gene: TRBV10-3; CDR3nt: TGTGCCATCAGTGATCAGGGATATAGCAATCAGCCCCAGCATTTT; CDR3aa: CAISDQGYSNQPQHF
len: 15; j_gene: TRBJ2-3; abundance: -; d_gene: TRBD2; v_gene: TRBV11-3; CDR3nt: TGTGCCAGCACCGGGACTAGGGACCCTCGGGATACGCAGTATTTT; CDR3aa: CASTGTRDPRDTQYF
len: 14; j_gene: TRBJ2-7; abundance: -; d_gene: -; v_gene: TRBV9; CDR3nt: TGTGCCAGCAGCGTAGCACAGGGCTCCTACGAGCAGTACTTC; CDR3aa: CASSVAQGSYEQYF
len: 16; j_gene: TRBJ2-3; abundance: -; d_gene: -; v_gene: TRBV9; CDR3nt: TGTGCCAGCAGCGCCCGACTTCACACTTCCACAGATACGCAGTATTTT; CDR3aa: CASSARLHTSTDTQYF
len: 14; j_gene: TRBJ2-1; abundance: few; d_gene: TRBD1; v_gene: TRBV24-1; CDR3nt: TGTGCCACCAGTGATCGTCGGGGGACAGGGGGCAAGTTCTTC; CDR3aa: CATSDRRGTGGKFF
len: 13; j_gene: TRBJ1-1; abundance: once; d_gene: -; v_gene: TRBV6-1; CDR3nt: TGTGCCAGCACCCTACTGACAGTGGCTGAAGCTTTCTTT; CDR3aa: CASTLLTVAEAFF
len: 15; j_gene: TRBJ2-1; abundance: few; d_gene: TRBD2; v_gene: TRBV5-1; CDR3nt: TGCGCCAGCAGCTTGGCTGTTAGCGGGGGGCGTGAGCAGTTCTTC; CDR3aa: CASSLAVSGGREQFF